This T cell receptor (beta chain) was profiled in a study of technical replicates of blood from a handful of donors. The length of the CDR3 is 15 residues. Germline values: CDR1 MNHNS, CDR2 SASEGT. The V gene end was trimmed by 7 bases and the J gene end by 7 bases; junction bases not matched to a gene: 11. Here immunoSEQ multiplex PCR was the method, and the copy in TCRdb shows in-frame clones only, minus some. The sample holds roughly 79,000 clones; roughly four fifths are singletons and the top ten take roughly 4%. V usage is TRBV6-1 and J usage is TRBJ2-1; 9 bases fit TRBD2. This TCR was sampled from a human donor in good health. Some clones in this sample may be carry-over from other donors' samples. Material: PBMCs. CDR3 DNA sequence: TGTGCCAGCACCCAAGGGGCTAGCGGGATTAATGAGCAGTTCTTC. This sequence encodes CASTQGASGINEQFF.